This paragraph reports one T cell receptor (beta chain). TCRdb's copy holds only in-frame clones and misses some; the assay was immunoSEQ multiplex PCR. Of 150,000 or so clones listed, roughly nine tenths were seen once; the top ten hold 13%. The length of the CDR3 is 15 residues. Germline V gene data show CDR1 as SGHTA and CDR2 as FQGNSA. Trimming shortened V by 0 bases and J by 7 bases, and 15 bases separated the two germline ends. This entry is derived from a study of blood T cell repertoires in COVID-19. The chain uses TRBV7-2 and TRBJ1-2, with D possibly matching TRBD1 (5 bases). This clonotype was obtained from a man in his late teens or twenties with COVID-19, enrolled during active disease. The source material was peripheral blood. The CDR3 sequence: CASSLALTTGSGYTF. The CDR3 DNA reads TGTGCCAGCAGCTTAGCCCTAACTACAGGCAGTGGCTACACCTTC.